The text below deals with one T cell receptor beta chain. Antigen: not known. MiXCR was run by TCRdb on the reads, yielding one entry per CDR3 protein. The data show 900,000 to 950,000 distinct CDR3 sequences, about a third seen once. The CDR3 runs 16 residues. With 5 bases clipped from V and 0 bases from J, the junction kept 6 bases outside the gene matches. Germline V CDR1 and CDR2: MNHEY, SMNVEV (reference sequence). These data belong to a study of T cell repertoires in cytomegalovirus infection. The overall study: Signatures in public TCR beta sequences pointed to both CMV infection and matching HLA type.

Findings of the study overall: Ex vivo responses were dominated by HLA-C-restricted CMV-specific TCR beta clonotypes.

The chain couples TRBV27 to TRBJ2-7; TRBD2 matches at 11 bases. This specimen consisted of cultured CD8+ T cells from PBMCs, obtained from culture after CMV antigen stimulation. The source is a human donor in good health (CMV status not recorded). Some clones in this sample may be carry-over from other donors' samples. CDR3 DNA sequence: TGTGCCAGCAGTCCCCGACTAGCGGGACCCTCCTACGAGCAGTACTTC. This encodes CASSPRLAGPSYEQYF.